These 2 T cell receptor beta chains were sequenced from one sample in a study of identical twins. TCRdb re-derived calls from the 5' RACE reads in MiXCR, one entry per CDR3 protein. Altogether a few hundred thousand distinct CDR3 sequences are present, about 8.3% being singletons, with the ten largest covering 3%. The same data also went into a second study, on yellow fever vaccine responses in identical twins.

Specimen: CD8+ T cells sorted from blood. The receptors were sampled from a woman younger than 30 in good health.

The table lists this clonotype with many counts. The chain uses TRBV7-9 and TRBJ2-1; TRBD2 matches at 7 bases. This CDR3 spans 14 amino acids. J was trimmed by 1 base and V by 6 bases; bases with no gene match: 3. Germline assignment: CDR1 SEHNR and CDR2 FQNEAQ (reference sequence). CDR3 in amino acids: CASRAGVSYNEQFF. The CDR3 DNA is TGTGCCAGCAGGGCGGGGGTATCCTACAATGAGCAGTTCTTC. Full variable domain (rest looked up from reference TRBV7-9 and TRBJ2-1): DTGVSQNPRHKITKRGQNVTFRCDPISEHNRLYWYRQTLGQGPEFLTYFQNEAQLEKSRLLSDRFSAERPKGSFSTLEIQRTEQGDSAMYLCASRAGVSYNEQFFGPGTRLTVL.

This clonotype was seen a handful of times. The gene calls are TRBV10-3 and TRBJ2-1, with D maybe TRBD1 (5 bases). Germline CDR1 and CDR2: ENHRY and SYGVKD. V lost 6 bases to trimming and J lost 0 bases, with 9 bases between them. The CDR3 has 14 amino acids. The CDR3 bases are TGTGCCATCAGGGACACGGACTCCTACAATGAGCAGTTCTTC. This encodes CAIRDTDSYNEQFF.